The entry below describes one TCR beta chain. This clone showed up just once. Which antigen it targets is not known. Base qualities are not provided; no much larger clone lies one nucleotide away. Its CDR3 holds 15 amino acids, cysteine through phenylalanine. The CDR3 DNA has 45 bases and is translated from base 1. The germline V gene sets CDR1 to SGHRS and CDR2 to YFSETQ. The junction carries 13 bases between V and J, which are trimmed by 0 bases and 4 bases respectively. Whole blood was collected in K2EDTA tubes by collaborating institutions according to the institutions' own protocols. For TCRbeta analysis, collaborator samples were shipped as frozen whole blood, as isolated PBMCs, or as DNA extracted from either sample type. TCRbeta CDR3 regions were amplified from genomic DNA using the immunoSEQ Assay, a bias-controlled multiplex PCR. The original pipeline was this. The number of nucleated cells in each sample was estimated by amplification of reference gene primers within the assay. To quantify the absolute abundance of each unique TCRbeta CDR3 rearrangement, sequence reads were collapsed and filtered. Productive Simpson clonality was computed per sample as the square root of Simpson's diversity index over productive rearrangements. The clones in this table, taken by TCRdb from immuneACCESS, are in-frame only. Not every clone is retained; where verified, under half of the shortfall comes from an unresolved V gene, and the cause of the rest is unknown. Clone size and the V and J calls come from that table; the DNA yielded D and trimming. This sample comprises fewer than 200,000 clones, approximately 79% of them detected only once. The leading ten clones occupy 26% of the sample.

These data originate in a study of blood T cell repertoires in COVID-19 (dated by TCRdb to about 2020). Broadly, across the study: Samples covering the acute and convalescent phases of COVID-19 were provided by collaborators in the United States, Italy and Spain. The material from the prospective study consisted of cDNA or gDNA derived from T cells, B-cell-depleted T cells, or PBMCs. Deeply sampled blood TCRbeta repertoires from subjects exposed to, actively infected with, or recovered from COVID-19 were included in the dataset. The repertoires were made available in a free public database intended to serve as a resource for research on the immune response to SARS-CoV-2. Samples came from the ongoing ImmuneRACE study (first 160 participants) plus 1,254 subjects from 6 global collaborators. Sample metadata almost always included a de-identified subject ID, COVID-19 status, age in years and sex. Where HLA class I and class II types were available, the types were taken from metadata supplied by the sample provider, not from assay-based typing. Points the paper makes about the study in general: Clinical and demographic metadata were provided uncurated, with the amount varying by source and participant.

The sequence was obtained from a woman in her 70s with acute or convalescent COVID-19. The rearranged chain carries TRBV5-1 and TRBJ2-5; the D gene is perhaps TRBD2, from 6 matching bases. The sample comprised peripheral blood. The sequenced DNA: TGCGCCAGCAGCTTGGGCGGGACTGAAGGAGAGACCCAGTACTTC. It translates as CASSLGGTEGETQYF.